Shown below are 5 T cell receptor beta chains from a single sample sequenced in a study of T cells in tuberculosis (dated by TCRdb to 2017 to 2018). This specimen's time point label, interpreted: new active TB diagnosis, blood taken before or within 7 days of starting treatment. Library construction relied on the immunoSEQ multiplex PCR assay. Imported from immuneACCESS, the table was reduced by TCRdb to in-frame sequences with V and J called. These copies leave out some clones; in studies compared against another copy, an unresolved V gene accounts for under half, and the cause of the remainder is not known. The sample data list about 34,000 clones, and 91% of these were observed just once. The biggest ten clones account for about 2.4% of the sample. The sample was PBMCs, taken at tuberculosis diagnosis. Source of these receptors: an adult with tuberculosis.

The genes are TRBV6-5 and TRBJ2-3; 10 bases are a match to TRBD2. The germline V gene has CDR1 MNHEY and CDR2 SVGAGI. The CDR3 totals 16 residues. V shed 4 bases and J 5 bases; nucleotides not matched to a gene: 9. The CDR3 DNA is TGTGCCAGCAGTTGGAGCGGGGGGGCCTCCGAAGATACGCAGTATTTT. Translating it yields CASSWSGGASEDTQYF.

CDR3 nucleotides: TGTGCCAGCAGCTTTCCTGTGGTAGCGGGGGGTCCGAGGGAGACCCAGTACTTC. This translates into CASSFPVVAGGPRETQYF. The chain recombines TRBV5-6 with TRBJ2-5; TRBD2 agrees at 10 bases. In germline, CDR1 is SGHDT, CDR2 YYEEEE. The CDR3 length is 18 residues. J lost 5 bases, V lost 2 bases, and 15 bases had no gene match.

V usage is TRBV6-1 and J usage is TRBJ1-1; possibly TRBD1 for D (5 bases). The germline CDR1 and CDR2 sequences are MNHNS and SASEGT. This CDR3 has 15 amino acids. V gave up 3 bases and J gave up 4 bases, with 15 bases separating them. DNA for the CDR3: TGTGCCAGCAGTGAGACCCCAGGGTCTGCCACTGAAGCTTTCTTT. Translation gives CASSETPGSATEAFF.

The gene calls are TRBV14 and TRBJ1-2; TRBD1 agrees at 7 bases. The CDR3 is 17 residues long. With 0 bases clipped from V and 8 bases from J, the junction kept 15 bases outside the gene matches. Germline values: CDR1 SGHDN, CDR2 FVKESK. The CDR3, as DNA: TGTGCCAGCAGCCAAGATAGCGGGACGGCAGGGGGACTGGGCTACACCTTC. Translated: CASSQDSGTAGGLGYTF.

This chain uses TRBV5-5 with TRBJ2-7, with 9 nucleotides matching TRBD1. CDR1 SGHKS and CDR2 YYEKEE come from the germline V gene (reference sequence). With V trimmed by 3 bases and J by 5 bases, 9 bases remained unmatched. The CDR3 runs 15 residues. This CDR3 reads CASSSPQGARDEQYF. The CDR3 bases are TGTGCCAGCAGCTCCCCACAGGGGGCGCGAGACGAGCAGTACTTC.